This T cell receptor beta chain was identified in a study of cytomegalovirus exposure and HLA in healthy donors. PCR employed 60 Vbeta and 13 Jbeta primers. Original processing methods: Later analysis identified tens of millions of unique TCR beta chains, roughly 11 million shared. TCRdb's copy holds only in-frame clones and misses some; the assay was immunoSEQ multiplex PCR. V, J and clone size are those of that table, while D and trimming were read from the DNA. The sample yields 160,000 or so clones, roughly 80% seen once. The germline V gene has CDR1 MNHEY and CDR2 SMNVEV (reference sequence). V lost 3 bases and J lost 6, with 12 bases in between. CDR3 size: 13 residues. Study-level findings and limits: CMV serostatus was the sole immune exposure information available. There were several of the most significant clusters that appeared linked to common viral pathogens in a later analysis.

A remark on this clone: The target antigen is unknown.

The sequence came from a woman under 40 in good health and CMV-seropositive. This chain uses TRBV27 with TRBJ2-7; D perhaps matches TRBD1 (6 bases). Sequencing was done on a sample of PBMCs. CDR3 DNA sequence: TGTGCCAGCAGTTTTTCTGGGGGCTCCGAGCAGTACTTC. Residues: CASSFSGGSEQYF.